This TCR beta chain was recovered during a study of blood T cells in healthy people across ages. The donors, aged roughly 6 to 90, were healthy Caucasians from Russia. Drawing of peripheral blood yielded 8.5 to 10 milliliters from each donor. This clonotype occurred a few times. Germline CDR1 SGHTA, CDR2 FQGNSA. This CDR3 is built from 15 residues. V was pared by 1 base and J by 5 bases, with 8 bases of the junction left unmatched. It was with a sample-barcoded 5' primer and a J-beta primer mix that a second PCR of roughly 6 to 12 cycles was run. TCRdb reprocessed the 5' RACE reads via MiXCR and lists one record per CDR3 protein. The sample contains about 680,000 distinct CDR3 sequences, 45% to 50% of which appear only once.

Input material: blood. This TCR was sampled from a woman in her sixties in good health. The chain recombines TRBV7-2 with TRBJ2-7; 7 nucleotides line up with TRBD2. For the CDR3, the DNA is TGTGCCAGCAGCTTAGGCGCGGGAGCTCGGAACGAGCAGTACTTC. Translated: CASSLGAGARNEQYF.